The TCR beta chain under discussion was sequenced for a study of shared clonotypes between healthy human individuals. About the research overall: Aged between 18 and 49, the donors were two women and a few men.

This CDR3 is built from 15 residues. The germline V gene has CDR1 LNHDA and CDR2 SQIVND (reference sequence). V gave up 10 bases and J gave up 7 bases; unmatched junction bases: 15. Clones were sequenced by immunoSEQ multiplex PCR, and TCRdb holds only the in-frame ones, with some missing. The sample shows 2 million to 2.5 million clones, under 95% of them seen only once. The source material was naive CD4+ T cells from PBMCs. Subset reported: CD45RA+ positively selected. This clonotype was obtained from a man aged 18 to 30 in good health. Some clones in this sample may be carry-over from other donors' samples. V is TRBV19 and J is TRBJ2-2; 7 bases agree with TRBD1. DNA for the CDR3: TGTGCCACCGAACCTCCGGGACAGCTTCACGGGGAGCTGTTTTTT. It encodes CATEPPGQLHGELFF.